The sequence of this T cell receptor (beta chain) was determined in a study of shared clonotypes between healthy human individuals (TCRdb year 2020). About the full investigation: The cohort included a few men and two women between 18 and 49 years of age. Different laboratories and diverse techniques were used to prepare libraries and sequence TCR repertoires, to increase sequencing depth and limit assay-specific biases. Between about 0.85 and 10 billion PBMCs per donor were obtained by leukapheresis. For each donor, CD4 naive and CD4 memory were each run on three plates, CD8 naive on two plates, and CD8 memory on one plate. To estimate repertoire size and how much clonotypes are shared between individuals, the study performed deep sequencing of blood TCR repertoires from a handful of healthy adults. What the authors observed across the whole study: When a few donors were compared, the shared fraction of clonotypes was about 5.4% for naive CD4, approximately 3.3% for naive CD8, more than 2% for memory CD4, and around 0.4% for memory CD8. Pairwise subsampling led to the expectation that sequencing depth would affect the degree of clonotype sharing among donors. Naive subsets generally had larger estimated clonotype richness than memory subsets did. Rarefaction of sorted-subset datasets indicated incomplete sequencing despite the large sequencing depth. Only blood was sampled, and tissue TCR repertoires likely differ from those in blood. Compared with non-shared clonotypes, clonotypes shared by all four sorted-subset donors had higher generation probabilities. The genetic and exposure-history diversity represented was limited by the small number of donors.

This clone was recorded only once. This receptor's antigen is unknown. Base qualities are not recorded, but no much larger clone differs from it by a single base. CDR1 and CDR2 were assigned from the germline V gene as LGHNA and YNFKEQ. V ends up 1 base short and J 6 bases short, with an unmatched junction base count of 1. The CDR3 has 14 amino acids, counting the end cysteine and phenylalanine. Just CDR3 DNA is preserved here, 42 bases in frame from base 1. TCR CDR3 regions were amplified from genomic DNA by multiplex PCR using the deep immunoSEQ assay. For each cell subset, the extracted genomic DNA was distributed evenly across all wells of several immunoSEQ 96-well plates, and each plate served as one replicate. For sorted subsets, 200 to 250 ng genomic DNA, equal to approximately 30,000 T cell genomes, was loaded into each replicate PCR. Purified libraries were quantified with a Qubit 3.0 fluorometer, sized on a Bioanalyzer 2100, and re-quantified with the KAPA Library Quantification kit. Every immunoSEQ 96-well plate was sequenced on a dedicated single-read 150-cycle Illumina NextSeq 550 flow cell. On the study's bioinformatics: Because the immunoSEQ output held only junctional sequences and lacked quality scores, the filtering could not match the filtering applied to full-length reads. To assign V/J genes and CDR3, sequences were annotated against IMGT germline references using PyIR, a Python wrapper for IgBLAST v1.9. Reads with weak V/J assignments (E-value above 1e-6), missing CDR3, stop codons, out-of-frame junctions, or ambiguous translated residues were removed. V3J clonotypes were defined as sequences sharing an identical inferred V gene, J gene, and CDR3 amino acid sequence. Percentage overlap between repertoires was calculated by dividing the number of shared unique clonotypes by the size of the smaller repertoire. RTK rarefaction, the Chao1 estimator, and Recon v2.1 estimates of unobserved clonotypes were used to assess repertoire richness. Generation probabilities for all TCRbeta clonotypes obtained by the gDNA method from several donors were computed using OLGA. Drawn from immuneACCESS, this table holds only the in-frame rearrangements with V and J called that TCRdb kept. Clones are partly lost; checked studies trace under half to an unresolved V gene and leave the rest unexplained. V and J calls and clone size follow that table, whereas D and trimming were derived from the DNA. The sample data list over a million clones, and around 95% of these were observed just once. The ten largest make up roughly 1.2% of the sample.

The donors were healthy, HIV-negative adults with no recently reported acute infections or vaccinations. Every donor was a Caucasian adult living in Nashville, Tennessee, USA. Magnetic negative selection was used to enrich CD4+ T cells, after which naive cells were positively selected on CD45RA and the negative fraction became the memory subset. Blood was obtained by leukapheresis, after which PBMCs were separated by Ficoll-Histopaque density gradient centrifugation and cryopreserved in liquid nitrogen vapor phase. Analytical flow cytometry was used to check the purity and quantity of every magnetically sorted T cell population. Genomic DNA was isolated from every sorted fraction and measured by UV absorbance on a Nanodrop 2000c.

The chain uses TRBV4-2 and TRBJ1-5; 9 nucleotides in the junction match TRBD1. This TCR came from a man aged 25-45 years in good health. The sample comprised naive CD4+ T cells sorted from blood. The cell subset or site label corresponds to: CD45RA+ positively selected. The DNA sequence is TGTGCCAGCAGCCAAGGGGACAGGGCTCAGCCCCAGCATTTT. It specifies CASSQGDRAQPQHF.